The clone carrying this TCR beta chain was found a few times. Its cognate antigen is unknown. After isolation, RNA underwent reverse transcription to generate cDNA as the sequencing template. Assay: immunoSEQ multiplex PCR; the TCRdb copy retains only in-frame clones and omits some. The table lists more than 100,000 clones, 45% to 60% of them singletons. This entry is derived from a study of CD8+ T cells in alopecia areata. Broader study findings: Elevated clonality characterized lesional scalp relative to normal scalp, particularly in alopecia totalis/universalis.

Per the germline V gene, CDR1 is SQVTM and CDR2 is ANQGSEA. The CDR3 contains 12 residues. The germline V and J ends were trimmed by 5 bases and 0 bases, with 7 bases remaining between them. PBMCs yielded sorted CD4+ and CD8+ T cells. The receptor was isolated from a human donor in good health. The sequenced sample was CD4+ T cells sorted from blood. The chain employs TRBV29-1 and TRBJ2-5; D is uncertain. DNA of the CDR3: TGCAGCGTTACCGGAAACCAAGAGACCCAGTACTTC. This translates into CSVTGNQETQYF.